This TCR beta chain derives from a study of T cells after yellow fever vaccination. The TCR cDNA carried a universal primer site and UMIs from 5'RACE template switching. TCRdb analysed the 5' RACE reads with MiXCR anew, one entry per CDR3 protein. The data show approximately 580,000 distinct CDR3 sequences, less than 20% seen once. The V gene's germline CDR1 is DFQATT and CDR2 SNEGSKA (reference sequence). This CDR3 spans 13 amino acids. J lost 3 bases, V lost 6 bases, and 8 bases had no gene match. The chain employs TRBV20-1 and TRBJ2-7; TRBD1 agrees at 7 bases. Source: PBMCs, taken 4 to 5 days after the first yellow fever vaccination. This clonotype was obtained from a man younger than 35 who received the YFV17D yellow fever vaccine. As DNA, the CDR3 is TGCAGTGCCACCGGGACAGTTGACTACGAGCAGTACTTC. Translated, it gives CSATGTVDYEQYF.